The text below deals with one T cell receptor beta chain. This sample was taken from a study of blood T cell repertoires in COVID-19. Study summary: Both acute and convalescent COVID-19 samples were obtained from the United States, Italy and Spain. T cells, B-cell-depleted T cells, or PBMCs supplied cDNA or gDNA.

The CDR3 has 18 amino acids. With 4 bases clipped from V and 3 bases from J, the junction kept 16 bases outside the gene matches. Looked up from germline, CDR1 is SGHTA and CDR2 is FQGNSA. The protocol was immunoSEQ multiplex PCR, while the TCRdb copy is restricted to in-frame clones and leaves out a portion. The profile shows about 440,000 clones, roughly 85% of them singletons. Sequencing was done on a sample of PBMCs or T cells enriched from blood (not recorded which). The origin of this receptor is a woman aged 18-29 years with acute COVID-19. The genes are TRBV7-2 and TRBJ2-3; 7 bases line up with TRBD2. The CDR3 nucleotides are TGTGCCAGCAGCTCAAATATCCTAGCGGAAGCCGTAACAGATACGCAGTATTTT. This encodes CASSSNILAEAVTDTQYF.